The 13 T cell receptor beta chains listed next were all sequenced from one sample in a study of cytomegalovirus exposure and HLA in healthy donors. 60 Vbeta and 13 Jbeta primers were used in PCR. TCRdb's copy holds only in-frame clones and misses some; the assay was immunoSEQ multiplex PCR. The data show 100,000 to 150,000 clones, around four fifths seen once. Sequenced sample: PBMCs. The source is a man aged 18 to 29 in good health and CMV-seropositive.

This chain links TRBV4-1 with TRBJ2-7, with 10 bases lining up with TRBD2. Germline trimming cut 0 bases from V and 3 bases from J; bases unmatched to any gene: 8. Germline values: CDR1 MGHRA, CDR2 YSYEKL. CDR3 length: 17 amino acids. CDR3 amino acids: CASSQESPSGGGYEQYF. CDR3 DNA sequence: TGCGCCAGCAGCCAAGAGTCGCCTAGCGGGGGTGGCTACGAGCAGTACTTC.

This sequence joins TRBV7-9 and TRBJ1-1; D uncertain. Trimming pared 1 base from V and 5 bases from J, leaving 5 bases between. The CDR3 is 12 residues long. Germline loops: CDR1 SEHNR, CDR2 FQNEAQ (reference sequence). The CDR3 protein is CASSLGETEAFF. For the CDR3, the DNA is TGTGCCAGCAGCTTAGGGGAGACTGAAGCTTTCTTT.

V and J are TRBV6-5 and TRBJ1-5; perhaps TRBD1 as D (5 bases). The CDR3 extends over 14 amino acids. V dropped 5 bases and J dropped 1 base, with 9 bases sitting between them. Germline loops: CDR1 MNHEY, CDR2 SVGAGI. The CDR3 DNA follows: TGTGCCAGCAGTCTGACAGCAAGCAATCAGCCCCAGCATTTT. Translated: CASSLTASNQPQHF.

The chain recombines TRBV4-1 with TRBJ1-1; TRBD1 matches at 9 bases. Per germline, CDR1 MGHRA and CDR2 YSYEKL. This CDR3 has 14 residues. Germline trimming cut 1 base from V and 11 bases from J; bases unmatched to any gene: 8. CDR3 sequence: CASSQGETGGDAFF. CDR3 in DNA: TGCGCCAGCAGCCAAGGGGAGACAGGGGGGGATGCTTTCTTT.

This clone was recorded once. The chain links TRBV7-3 to TRBJ2-2, with 10 bases identical to TRBD1. V dropped 3 bases and J dropped 3; count of bases not matched to a gene: 4. Per the germline V gene, CDR1 is SGHTA and CDR2 is FQGTGA. The CDR3 contains 16 residues. The DNA of the CDR3 is TGTGCCAGCAGCTTCGGACAGGGGGTTGACACCGGGGAGCTGTTTTTT. Encoded protein: CASSFGQGVDTGELFF.

The chain combines TRBV4-2 with TRBJ2-1; unclear D gene. In germline, CDR1 is LGHNA, CDR2 YNFKEQ. The V end was cut by 0 bases, the J end by 5 bases, with 2 bases between. This CDR3 is 12 amino acids long. Here the CDR3 DNA reads TGTGCCAGCAGCCAAGACAACAATGAGCAGTTCTTC. Translating it yields CASSQDNNEQFF.

The V gene is TRBV9, the J gene TRBJ1-3; 7 bases are a match to TRBD1. CDR3 length: 15 amino acids. The V and J ends lost 3 bases and 4 bases, in that order; junction bases with no gene match: 7. Looked up from germline, CDR1 is SGDLS and CDR2 is YYNGEE. CDR3 sequence (DNA): TGTGCCAGCAGCGCACAACAGGGGCGAGGAAACACCATATATTTT. Residues: CASSAQQGRGNTIYF.

The chain links TRBV19 to TRBJ1-1, with 7 nucleotides matching TRBD1. V was clipped by 3 bases and J by 4 bases; unmatched bases: 8. This CDR3 contains 15 residues. CDR1 LNHDA and CDR2 SQIVND come from the germline V gene (reference sequence). CDR3 sequence (DNA): TGTGCCAGTAGTATGACCTCCCAGGGGGGCACTGAAGCTTTCTTT. Translated, it gives CASSMTSQGGTEAFF.

V usage is TRBV29-1 and J usage is TRBJ2-7, with 7 nucleotides matching TRBD1. The V segment lost 5 bases and the J segment 2 bases; nucleotides outside the gene matches: 6. CDR1 is SQVTM and CDR2 is ANQGSEA in the germline V gene. The CDR3 extends over 13 amino acids. The CDR3: CSVLGGQTYEQYF. CDR3 sequence (DNA): TGCAGCGTTCTTGGGGGACAGACCTACGAGCAGTACTTC.

The chain joins TRBV7-7 to TRBJ2-2; the match to TRBD1 covers 10 bases. The CDR3 contains 20 residues. Per the germline V gene, CDR1 is SSHAT and CDR2 is FNYEAQ (reference sequence). The junction had 20 bases not matched to a gene; V was cut back by 6 bases and J by 4 bases. CDR3: CASSLRASPPGTGVTGELFF. In DNA form, the CDR3 reads TGTGCCAGCAGTCTACGGGCCTCCCCCCCCGGGACAGGGGTCACCGGGGAGCTGTTTTTT.

The chain combines TRBV19 with TRBJ2-7; D is ambiguous. The germline V gene encodes CDR1 LNHDA and CDR2 SQIVND (reference sequence). Trimming pared 3 bases from V and 5 bases from J, leaving 8 bases between. CDR3 length: 12 residues. DNA of the CDR3: TGTGCCAGTAGTATGATCGGTAACGAGCAGTACTTC. Translation: CASSMIGNEQYF.

In the case of this clone: Compared with germline, one end of the junction differs, possibly owing to a read error. The chain links TRBV2 to TRBJ2-1; tentative D call: TRBD1 (7 bases). Germline CDR1 reads SNHLY; CDR2 reads FYNNEI. CDR3 length: 12 residues. CDR3 in DNA: TGTGCCAGCGGCCGGGACTCACAGGGGCTGGTCTTC. This encodes CASGRDSQGLVF.

This clone is a singleton in its sample. The chain recombines TRBV5-1 with TRBJ2-1, with D perhaps matching TRBD2 (7 bases). The V gene lost 0 bases and the J gene lost 2 bases, with 12 bases spanning the gap. The length of the CDR3 is 16 residues. The germline gives CDR1 SGHRS, CDR2 YFSETQ. CDR3 protein: CASSLELGGPYNEQFF. The CDR3 DNA follows: TGCGCCAGCAGCTTGGAGTTGGGGGGGCCCTACAATGAGCAGTTCTTC.